The rows below give T cell receptor beta chains drawn from one sample of a study of neurological immune-mediated disorders. A single record per CDR3 protein comes from TCRdb applying MiXCR to the 5' RACE reads. This sample has around 26,000 distinct CDR3 sequences, with around 3.4% found just once. Material: PBMCs. Receptors were obtained from a woman in her twenties or thirties with multiple sclerosis. Both conserved end residues are part of each CDR3. The D gene is left open where the match is weak. Rows may omit the clone size; those that give it use once, few, many or a size class.

>-|TRBV5-1|many|TRBJ1-1|15
TGCGCCAGCAGCCCGTCCGGGGATGTGAACACTGAAGCTTTCTTT
CASSPSGDVNTEAFF
>TRBD1|TRBV7-9|many|TRBJ2-5|14
TGTGCCAGCAGCCTTGGACAGGGACCAGAGACCCAGTACTTC
CASSLGQGPETQYF
>TRBD1|TRBV5-1|many|TRBJ2-5|15
TGCGCCAGCAGCCTCTCCGACAGGGCCCAAGAGACCCAGTACTTC
CASSLSDRAQETQYF
>TRBD1|TRBV12-3/TRBV12-4|many|TRBJ2-7|15
TGTGCCAGCAGTCCCGGACAGGCACGCTCCTACGAGCAGTACTTC
CASSPGQARSYEQYF
>-|TRBV5-1|-|TRBJ1-6|16
TGCGCCAGCAGCTTGGTATTCCCCTCCTATAATTCACCCCTCAACTTT
CASSLVFPSYNSPLNF
>-|TRBV11-3|many|TRBJ1-2|13
TGTGCCAGCAGCTTAGGGGATAACTATGGCTACACCTTC
CASSLGDNYGYTF
>-|TRBV6-2/TRBV6-3|many|TRBJ2-1|15
TGTGCCAGCAGTACACCCACCACTAGACTGAATGAGCAGTTCTTC
CASSTPTTRLNEQFF
>-|TRBV5-1|many|TRBJ2-2|16
TGCGCCAGCAGCTTGTCCCCGGGTATTAACACCGGGGAGCTGTTTTTT
CASSLSPGINTGELFF
>-|TRBV7-2|many|TRBJ2-3|16
TGTGCCAGCAGCTTAGTATTTCGGAAGTGGACAGATACGCAGTATTTT
CASSLVFRKWTDTQYF
>-|TRBV5-1|many|TRBJ2-5|16
TGCGCCAGCAGCCCCCCCGGGATCGGCACAAGGGAGACCCAGTACTTC
CASSPPGIGTRETQYF
>-|TRBV7-2|few|TRBJ2-1|15
TGTGCCAGCAGCTTAGATGGCGACTCAACCAATGAGCAGTTCTTC
CASSLDGDSTNEQFF
>-|TRBV5-5|medium-sized|TRBJ1-1|14
TGTGCCAGCAGCTCACAGAGAAGGAACACTGAAGCTTTCTTT
CASSSQRRNTEAFF
>-|TRBV6-2/TRBV6-3|many|TRBJ2-7|14
TGTGCCAGCTGGTTTGGGCCACCGATCTACGAGCAGTACTTC
CASWFGPPIYEQYF
>TRBD1|TRBV6-2/TRBV6-3|medium-sized|TRBJ2-2|15
TGTGCCAGCAGCTACAACAGGGGTTACACCGGGGAGCTGTTTTTT
CASSYNRGYTGELFF
>TRBD2|TRBV6-5|many|TRBJ2-6|15
TGTGCCAGCAGTCTCGGACTAGCGGGAGCCCGAGTCCTGACTTTC
CASSLGLAGARVLTF
>-|TRBV6-2/TRBV6-3|many|TRBJ1-2|15
TGTGCCAGCAGTTCCGTCGGGGAACCCTTCTATGGCTACACCTTC
CASSSVGEPFYGYTF
>-|TRBV20-1|many|TRBJ1-5|14
TGCAGTGCTATCCCCAGGGCGGATTTTCAGCCCCAGAATTTT
CSAIPRADFQPQNF
>TRBD2|TRBV5-5|many|TRBJ2-3|17
TGTGCCAGCAGCAAAGGACTAGCCGAGCCGTACACAGATACGCAGTATTTT
CASSKGLAEPYTDTQYF
>-|TRBV7-2|many|TRBJ2-5|14
TGTGCCAGCAGCTTACCCGGGAGTACGAAGACCCAGTACTTC
CASSLPGSTKTQYF
>-|TRBV5-1|many|TRBJ2-6|15
TGCGCCAGCAGCTTGGCAGGGGCTGGGGCCAACGTCCTGACTTTC
CASSLAGAGANVLTF
>TRBD1|TRBV5-1|many|TRBJ1-2|14
TGCGCCAGCAGCTACTGGACAGGAAACTATGGCTACACCTTC
CASSYWTGNYGYTF
>TRBD2|TRBV20-1|-|TRBJ2-3|14
TGCAGTGCTACCCCTCTAGCGGGGGTAGATACGCAGTATTTT
CSATPLAGVDTQYF
>TRBD1|TRBV6-2/TRBV6-3|many|TRBJ1-6|15
TGTGCCAGCACCCCCGGACAGGGCGTGAATTCACCCCTCAACTTT
CASTPGQGVNSPLNF
>TRBD1|TRBV20-1|many|TRBJ1-1|13
TGCAGTGCTACAGGGGGGGTAAACACTGAAGCTTTCTTT
CSATGGVNTEAFF
>-|TRBV24-1|many|TRBJ1-5|13
TGTGCCACCATCGAAGGGTTGGAGGGGCCCCAGCATTTT
CATIEGLEGPQHF